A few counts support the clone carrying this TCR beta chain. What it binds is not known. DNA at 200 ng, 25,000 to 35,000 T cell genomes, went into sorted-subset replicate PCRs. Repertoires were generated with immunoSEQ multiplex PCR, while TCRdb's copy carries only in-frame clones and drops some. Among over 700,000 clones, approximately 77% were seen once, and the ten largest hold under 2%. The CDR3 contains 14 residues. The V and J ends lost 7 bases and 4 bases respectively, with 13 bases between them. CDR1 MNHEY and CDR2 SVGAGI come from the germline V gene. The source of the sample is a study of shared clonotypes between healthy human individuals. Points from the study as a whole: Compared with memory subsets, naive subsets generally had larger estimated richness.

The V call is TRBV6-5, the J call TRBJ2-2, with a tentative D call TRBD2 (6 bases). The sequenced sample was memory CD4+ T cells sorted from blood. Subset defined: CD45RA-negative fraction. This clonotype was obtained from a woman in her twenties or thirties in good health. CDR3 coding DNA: TGTGCCAGCAACCTTGGGGGGTCCACCGGGGAGCTGTTTTTT. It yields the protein CASNLGGSTGELFF.